This entry features one TCR beta chain sequence. These data are taken from a study of blood T cell repertoires in COVID-19. Study overall: Some COVID-19 samples were acute and others convalescent; all came from the United States, Italy and Spain. T cells, B-cell-depleted T cells, or PBMCs provided the cDNA or gDNA that served as material.

Original methodology: The assay estimated nucleated cells by amplifying reference gene primers. Using immunoSEQ multiplex PCR, the repertoire was profiled, and TCRdb retains in-frame clones only, with some absent. V, J and clone size are those of that table, while D and trimming were read from the DNA. Of a few hundred thousand clones detected, less than 90% appear once; the ten largest clones hold 3.5% to 5.5%. This CDR3 spans 15 amino acids. Germline V lookup: CDR1 GTSNPN, CDR2 SVGIG (reference sequence). V dropped 2 bases and J dropped 1; count of bases not matched to a gene: 4. The clonotype comes from a man between 60 and 70 years old who had recovered from COVID-19. The chain joins TRBV30 to TRBJ1-5; TRBD1 matches at 8 bases. The sequencing input was peripheral blood. Written as DNA, the CDR3 is TGTGCCTGGAGTTGGACAGGGAAGAGCAATCAGCCCCAGCATTTT. This translates into CAWSWTGKSNQPQHF. Full variable domain (missing parts from reference TRBV30 and TRBJ1-5): SQTIHQWPATLVQPVGSPLSLECTVEGTSNPNLYWYRQAAGRGLQLLFYSVGIGQISSEVPQNLSASRPQDRQFILSSKKLLLSDSGFYLCAWSWTGKSNQPQHFGDGTRLSIL.